This T cell receptor beta chain comes out of a study of blood T cells in healthy people across ages. It was with a sample-barcoded 5' primer and a J-beta primer mix that a second PCR of roughly 6 to 12 cycles was run. Paired-end reads containing CDR3 totaled no fewer than 2.5 million for each sample. TCRdb recomputed calls from the 5' RACE reads with MiXCR, one row per CDR3 protein. The sample carries about 1.6 million distinct CDR3 sequences, about 31% recorded once. This CDR3 spans 13 amino acids. With 6 bases clipped from V and 5 bases from J, the junction kept 6 bases outside the gene matches. The TCR sequence derives from a young woman in good health. The gene calls are TRBV12-3 or TRBV12-4 and TRBJ2-7; 8 positions match TRBD1. The specimen was blood. CDR3 DNA sequence: TGTGCCAGCAGCATGGGACAGGTCCACGAGCAGTACTTC. Amino acid sequence: CASSMGQVHEQYF.